This TCR beta chain was captured by sequencing in a study of cytomegalovirus exposure and HLA in healthy donors. The V and J ends lost 2 bases and 6 bases respectively, with 19 bases between them. Germline loops: CDR1 MNHEY, CDR2 SMNVEV (reference sequence). This CDR3 is 16 amino acids long. The PCR contained 60 Vbeta and 13 Jbeta primers. Sequenced by immunoSEQ multiplex PCR; TCRdb stores in-frame clones only, minus some. The clone table shows approximately 200,000 clones, with the ten largest holding less than 0.9%. The specimen was PBMCs. The chain joins TRBV27 to TRBJ1-1; D uncertain. This TCR was sampled from a boy aged 5-17 years in good health and CMV-seronegative. The chain's CDR3 is CASSLTNLDSGSEAFF. In nucleotides, the CDR3 is TGTGCCAGCAGTTTAACAAATCTGGATTCGGGATCTGAAGCTTTCTTT.